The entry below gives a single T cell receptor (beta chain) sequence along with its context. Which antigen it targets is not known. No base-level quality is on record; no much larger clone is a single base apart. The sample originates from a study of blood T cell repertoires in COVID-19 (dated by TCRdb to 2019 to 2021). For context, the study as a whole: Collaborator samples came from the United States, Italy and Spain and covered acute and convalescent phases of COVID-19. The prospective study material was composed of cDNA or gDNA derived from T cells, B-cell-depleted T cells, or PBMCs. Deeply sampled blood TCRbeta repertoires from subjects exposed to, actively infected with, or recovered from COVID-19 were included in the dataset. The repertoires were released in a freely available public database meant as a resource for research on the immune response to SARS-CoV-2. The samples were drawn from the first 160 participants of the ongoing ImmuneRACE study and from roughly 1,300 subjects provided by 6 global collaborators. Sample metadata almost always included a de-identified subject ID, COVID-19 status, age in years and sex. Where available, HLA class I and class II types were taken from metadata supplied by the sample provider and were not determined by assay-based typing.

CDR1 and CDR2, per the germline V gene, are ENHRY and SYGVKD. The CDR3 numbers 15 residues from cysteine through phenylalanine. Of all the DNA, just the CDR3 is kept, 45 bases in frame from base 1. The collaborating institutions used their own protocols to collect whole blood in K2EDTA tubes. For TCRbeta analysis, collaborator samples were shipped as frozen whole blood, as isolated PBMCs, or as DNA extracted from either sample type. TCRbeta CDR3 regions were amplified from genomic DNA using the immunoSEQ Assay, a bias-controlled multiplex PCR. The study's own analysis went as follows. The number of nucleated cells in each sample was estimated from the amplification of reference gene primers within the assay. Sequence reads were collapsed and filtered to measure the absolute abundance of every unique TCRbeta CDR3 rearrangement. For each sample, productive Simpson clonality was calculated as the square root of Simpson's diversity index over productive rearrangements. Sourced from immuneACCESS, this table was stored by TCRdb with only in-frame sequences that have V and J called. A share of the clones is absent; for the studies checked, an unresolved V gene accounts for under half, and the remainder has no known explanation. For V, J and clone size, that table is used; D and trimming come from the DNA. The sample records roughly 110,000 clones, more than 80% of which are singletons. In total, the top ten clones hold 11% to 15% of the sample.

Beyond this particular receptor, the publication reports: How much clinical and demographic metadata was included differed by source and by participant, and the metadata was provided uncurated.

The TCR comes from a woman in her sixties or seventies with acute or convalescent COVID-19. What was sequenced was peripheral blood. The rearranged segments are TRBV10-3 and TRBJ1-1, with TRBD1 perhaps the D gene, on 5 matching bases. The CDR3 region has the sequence CAKWFGGEDITEAFF. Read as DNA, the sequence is TGTGCTAAATGGTTTGGAGGGGAGGATATCACTGAAGCTTTCTTT.